These 7 T cell receptor beta chains came from one sample sequenced in a study of blood T cell repertoires in COVID-19. This table comes from immunoSEQ multiplex PCR, and its TCRdb copy is limited to in-frame clones, with some not included. The data show some 350,000 clones, around nine tenths seen once. Sequencing was performed on peripheral blood. The receptors derive from a woman aged 18-35 years who had recovered from COVID-19.

CDR3 sequence (DNA): TGCAGCGTTGAGTTGGCAGGGGGTATAAACACTGAAGCTTTCTTT. Its protein product is CSVELAGGINTEAFF. The chain employs TRBV29-1 and TRBJ1-1; 7 nucleotides agree with TRBD1. Germline V CDR1 and CDR2: SQVTM, ANQGSEA. The CDR3 length is 15 residues. V lost 3 bases to trimming and J lost 2 bases; unmatched junction nucleotides: 9.

This clone was found once. V usage is TRBV7-9 and J usage is TRBJ2-1, with TRBD2 matching 10 bases. V lost 0 bases, J lost 5 bases, and 1 base stayed unmatched. CDR3 length equals 15 residues. Germline values: CDR1 SEHNR, CDR2 FQNEAQ (reference sequence). Written as DNA, the CDR3 is TGTGCCAGCAGCTTAGCAGCGGGAGGGAACAATGAGCAGTTCTTC. Residues: CASSLAAGGNNEQFF.

This rearrangement joins TRBV6-2 or TRBV6-3 to TRBJ2-3; 9 bases agree with TRBD2. V lost 6 bases, J lost 1 base, and 2 bases stayed unmatched. The CDR3 spans 14 residues. Germline V gene sequence: CDR1 MNHEY, CDR2 SVGEGT. The CDR3 protein is CASSQREGTDTQYF. CDR3 bases: TGTGCCAGCAGCCAGCGGGAGGGCACAGATACGCAGTATTTT.

This clone was counted once. The chain couples TRBV7-9 to TRBJ2-3; TRBD1 is a possible D gene (6 bases). V lost 5 bases and J lost 3, with 12 bases in between. Germline CDR1 and CDR2: SEHNR and FQNEAQ (reference sequence). This CDR3 region has 14 residues. Here the CDR3 DNA reads TGTGCCAGCAGCCACAGGGTCGGGACAGATACGCAGTATTTT. Protein: CASSHRVGTDTQYF.

This chain joins TRBV11-2 and TRBJ2-5, with 16 positions matching TRBD2. The CDR3 is 18 residues long. The germline V gene encodes CDR1 SGHAT and CDR2 FQNNGV. The V gene end was trimmed by 1 base and the J gene end by 4 bases; junction bases not matched to a gene: 6. CDR3 in amino acids: CASSLGGLAGGSGETQYF. The CDR3 DNA sequence: TGTGCCAGCAGCTTAGGGGGACTAGCGGGAGGGTCGGGAGAGACCCAGTACTTC.

To note about this clone: Possible read error: a much larger clone is one base away. Other DNA variants within this sample encode the same CDR3. The chain links TRBV7-2 to TRBJ2-3; D is undetermined. Between the trimmed V and J ends, which lost 5 bases and 2 bases, there was a span of 5 bases. Germline V gene data show CDR1 as SGHTA and CDR2 as FQGNSA. This CDR3 has 12 amino acids. The CDR3, as DNA: TGTGCCAGCAGCCCGTACACAGATACGCAGTATTTT. This codes for CASSPYTDTQYF. Filled out from reference TRBV7-2 and TRBJ2-3, the complete variable domain reads GAGVSQSPSNKVTEKGKDVELRCDPISGHTALYWYRQSLGQGLEFLIYFQGNSAPDKSGLPSDRFSAERTGGSVSTLTIQRTQQEDSAVYLCASSPYTDTQYFGPGTRLTVL.

The rearrangement uses TRBV7-2 and TRBJ2-5, with D unclear. The V gene's germline CDR1 is SGHTA and CDR2 FQGNSA. V lost 4 bases and J lost 0, with 6 bases in between. This CDR3 has 13 residues. CDR3 bases: TGTGCCAGCAGCTCCCTGTACCAAGAGACCCAGTACTTC. Amino acid sequence: CASSSLYQETQYF.